The 2 T cell receptor beta chains given below trace back to one sample, sequenced in a study of early T cells in non-severe SARS-CoV-2 infection listed by TCRdb under 2021. The receptor library was made with 5' RACE. Reads for this sample came from a NextSeq 500. TCRdb ran its own pipeline on the public reads, namely fastp trimming at Q25 and MiXCR clone calling, and kept in-frame beta chains. Each record represents a unique CDR3 protein, reported with the most common genes and DNA among its rows. This sample is represented by tens of thousands of distinct CDR3 sequences; over 4.5% of them were singletons. The ten top clones hold around 6% of the sample. Sequencing used whole blood, obtained at baseline. The origin of the receptors is an adult who was a healthcare worker with PCR-confirmed SARS-CoV-2 infection or an uninfected control (not recorded which).

There are many counts of this clonotype. The V and J genes are TRBV27 and TRBJ1-5; D is unresolved. The germline gives CDR1 MNHEY, CDR2 SMNVEV (reference sequence). This CDR3 comprises 16 residues. V gave up 5 bases and J gave up 4 bases, with 18 bases separating them. CDR3 protein: CASSKSPIGLNQPQHF. The CDR3 nucleotides read TGTGCCAGCAGTAAGTCTCCGATCGGATTGAATCAGCCCCAGCATTTT.

This clonotype was seen at least ten times. V is TRBV7-8 and J is TRBJ2-1; 8 positions agree with TRBD2. Unmatched junction bases numbered 3, after V lost 4 bases and J lost 1 base. In germline, CDR1 is SGHVS, CDR2 FQNEAQ. The CDR3 loop spans 15 amino acids. This CDR3 is CASSSLAGSYNEQFF. DNA of the CDR3: TGTGCCAGCAGCTCGTTAGCGGGATCCTACAATGAGCAGTTCTTC.